This TCR beta chain was recovered during a study of breast tumors, draining lymph nodes, adjacent tissues. Breast cancer patients provided tissue from their axillary draining lymph nodes. A word on this clonotype: The antigen is undetermined.

The V and J ends lost 6 bases and 4 bases, in that order; junction bases with no gene match: 10. This CDR3 is built from 15 residues. The germline V gene has CDR1 DFQATT and CDR2 SNEGSKA (reference sequence). Study findings and constraints: Compared with basal-like, luminal-like tumors shared significantly more repertoire with nontumor tissue. Compared with lymph nodes, tumors were less diverse; compared with nontumor tissue, more. Tumor T cell lymph node origin was a supported hypothesis, not proven. Most tumor T cells seemingly derive from lymph node, then expand in tumor.

TCRdb processed the multiplex PCR reads anew with MiXCR; each CDR3 protein has one entry. Counted here are over 130,000 distinct CDR3 sequences, roughly 33% occurring once; the ten biggest clones make up approximately 2.3%. The chain has TRBV20-1 and TRBJ1-5; the match to TRBD1 covers 9 bases. Sequenced material: axillary lymph node tissue. This sequence originates from a female donor with breast cancer. Some clones in this sample may be carry-over from other donors' samples. The CDR3 loop reads CSAIPGTGWNQPQHF. The CDR3 nucleotides are TGCAGTGCCATCCCCGGGACAGGGTGGAATCAGCCCCAGCATTTT.